What follows describes a single TCR beta chain. The sample is drawn from a study of T cell responses to AZD1222 COVID-19 vaccine. Produced via immunoSEQ multiplex PCR; TCRdb's table is partial and in-frame only. The data show 84,000 or so clones, approximately 88% seen once. Here the sequenced sample was peripheral blood, taken on day 0 of AZD1222 vaccination. The source of this sequence is an adult in good health.

CDR3 in amino acids: CASSSPPNYRAYNEQFF. The CDR3 coding sequence is TGTGCCAGCAGTTCCCCCCCCAACTACAGGGCCTACAATGAGCAGTTCTTC. The chain is built from TRBV27 and TRBJ2-1; maybe TRBD1 (6 bases). Germline V gene lookup returns CDR1 MNHEY and CDR2 SMNVEV (reference sequence). The CDR3 consists of 17 residues. Trimming removed 4 bases from V and 2 bases from J, with 18 bases in between.